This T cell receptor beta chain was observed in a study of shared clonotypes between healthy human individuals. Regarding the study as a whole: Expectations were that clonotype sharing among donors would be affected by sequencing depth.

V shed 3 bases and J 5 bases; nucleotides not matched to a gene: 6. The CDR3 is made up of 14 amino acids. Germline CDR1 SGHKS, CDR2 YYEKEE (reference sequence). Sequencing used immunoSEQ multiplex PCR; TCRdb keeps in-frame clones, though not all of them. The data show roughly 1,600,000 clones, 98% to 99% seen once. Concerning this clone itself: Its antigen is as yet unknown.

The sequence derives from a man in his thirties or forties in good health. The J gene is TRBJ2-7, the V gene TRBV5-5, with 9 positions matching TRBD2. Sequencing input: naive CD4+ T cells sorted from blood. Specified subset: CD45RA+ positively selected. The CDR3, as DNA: TGTGCCAGCAGCTCTAGCGGGATTCTAGACGAGCAGTACTTC. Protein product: CASSSSGILDEQYF.